This passage covers 29 T cell receptor beta chains from one sample sequenced in a study of CD8+ T cells in alopecia areata. Treatment here: oral pan-JAK inhibitor, 5-10 mg twice daily. It was cDNA, reverse transcribed from extracted RNA, that served as the sequencing template. Repertoires were generated with immunoSEQ multiplex PCR, while TCRdb's copy carries only in-frame clones and drops some. The sample shows about 140,000 clones, roughly 86% of them seen only once. Source: CD8+ T cells sorted from blood, taken at week 4, from a patient treated with tofacitinib. The receptor source for this set is a human donor with alopecia areata.

This rearrangement joins TRBV7-9 to TRBJ1-2; no reliable D call. Trimming took 5 bases from V and 8 from J, leaving 24 bases between them. Germline CDR1 is SEHNR and CDR2 is FQNEAQ (reference sequence). This CDR3 is 16 amino acids long. The CDR3: CASSLLTDRLLRGYTF. CDR3 coding DNA: TGTGCCAGCAGCCTTCTCACAGACCGGTTACTAAGAGGCTACACCTTC.

The chain links TRBV5-4 to TRBJ2-5, with 7 bases identical to TRBD2. The CDR3 is made up of 14 amino acids. CDR1 and CDR2 from the germline V gene are SGHNT and YYREEE (reference sequence). The V segment lost 4 bases and the J segment 3 bases; nucleotides outside the gene matches: 6. The CDR3, as DNA: TGTGCCAGCAGCGACCCCGGACTAGAAGAGACCCAGTACTTC. Its protein product is CASSDPGLEETQYF.

The chain has TRBV2 and TRBJ2-7; possibly TRBD2 for D (5 bases). This CDR3 contains 12 residues. CDR1 and CDR2 from the germline V gene are SNHLY and FYNNEI. The V and J ends lost 10 bases and 6 bases respectively, with 16 bases between them. In DNA, the CDR3 is TGTGCCATCAAGACTAATCGGGGCGAGCAGTACTTC. This sequence encodes CAIKTNRGEQYF.

V is TRBV11-2 and J is TRBJ2-1; D unclear. The V and J ends lost 1 base and 5 bases respectively, with 9 bases between them. Germline CDR1 SGHAT, CDR2 FQNNGV. The CDR3 has 14 amino acids. The CDR3 here is CASSLVLQNNEQFF. DNA of the CDR3: TGTGCCAGCAGCTTAGTGCTACAAAACAATGAGCAGTTCTTC.

J is TRBJ2-7 and V is TRBV29-1; a weak D match, TRBD2 (7 bases). This CDR3 is built from 15 residues. Looked up from germline, CDR1 is SQVTM and CDR2 is ANQGSEA. The V and J ends lost 4 bases and 6 bases respectively, with 22 bases between them. CDR3 sequence: CSVGPLGGRFGEQYF. The CDR3, as DNA: TGCAGCGTTGGGCCCCTGGGGGGGCGCTTCGGCGAGCAGTACTTC.

The chain links TRBV6-5 to TRBJ2-4; the D gene is possibly TRBD1 (5 bases). CDR3 size: 14 residues. The germline V gene has CDR1 MNHEY and CDR2 SVGAGI. V shed 2 bases and J shed 5 bases, with 10 bases lying between them. The DNA of the CDR3 is TGTGCCAGCAGTTACGGAGCAGGGCAAAACATTCAGTACTTC. Its protein product is CASSYGAGQNIQYF.

Turning to this clone: Other DNA variants within this sample encode the same CDR3. The chain links TRBV19 to TRBJ2-1; 7 nucleotides align to TRBD2. Germline V CDR1 and CDR2: LNHDA, SQIVND (reference sequence). The CDR3 has 14 amino acids. Trimming took 3 bases from V and 4 from J; bases not matched to a gene: 3. The CDR3 is CASSMGGDYNEQFF. CDR3 nucleotide sequence: TGTGCCAGTAGTATGGGGGGGGATTACAATGAGCAGTTCTTC. Full variable domain (outside the CDR3, taken from reference TRBV19 and TRBJ2-1): DGGITQSPKYLFRKEGQNVTLSCEQNLNHDAMYWYRQDPGQGLRLIYYSQIVNDFQKGDIAEGYSVSREKKESFPLTVTSAQKNPTAFYLCASSMGGDYNEQFFGPGTRLTVL.

V is TRBV30 and J is TRBJ1-1, with D tentatively TRBD1 (5 bases). This CDR3 is built from 16 residues. CDR1 GTSNPN and CDR2 SVGIG come from the germline V gene (reference sequence). V gave up 4 bases and J gave up 6 bases, with 24 bases separating them. CDR3 protein: CAWKGDSFWQRAEAFF. CDR3 sequence (DNA): TGTGCCTGGAAAGGGGATTCATTTTGGCAGAGAGCTGAAGCTTTCTTT.

This clone was counted between two and nine times. J is TRBJ2-3 and V is TRBV13; a weak D match, TRBD2 (6 bases). This CDR3 has 15 residues. CDR1 and CDR2 from the germline V gene are PRHDT and FYEKMQ (reference sequence). The V gene lost 3 bases and the J gene lost 6 bases, with 16 bases spanning the gap. CDR3 nucleotide sequence: TGTGCCAGCAGCTTTCGGGACTCAAAAGGCGATACGCAGTATTTT. It encodes CASSFRDSKGDTQYF.

The chain employs TRBV30 and TRBJ2-1; D might be TRBD1 (6 bases). The V and J ends lost 1 base and 0 bases respectively, with 10 bases between them. CDR3 length: 15 amino acids. The germline CDR1 and CDR2 sequences are GTSNPN and SVGIG (reference sequence). CDR3 amino acids: CAWSGDIFSYNEQFF. The CDR3, as DNA: TGTGCCTGGAGTGGGGACATCTTCTCCTACAATGAGCAGTTCTTC.

The chain has TRBV13 and TRBJ2-7; D possibly corresponds to TRBD2 (5 bases). This CDR3 is 13 amino acids long. V shed 3 bases and J shed 5 bases, with 11 bases lying between them. Germline V gene lookup returns CDR1 PRHDT and CDR2 FYEKMQ (reference sequence). The CDR3 DNA reads as TGTGCCAGCAGCTTCGAGGGTCTCCACGAGCAGTACTTC. Translation: CASSFEGLHEQYF.

The genes are TRBV27 and TRBJ1-1, with unresolved D. The CDR3 covers 13 residues. Trimming cost V 6 bases and J 0 bases, with 8 bases left between them. Germline V gene data show CDR1 as MNHEY and CDR2 as SMNVEV (reference sequence). CDR3 DNA: TGTGCCAGCAGGAACTTACTGAACACTGAAGCTTTCTTT. Translating gives CASRNLLNTEAFF.

The V call is TRBV7-8, the J call TRBJ1-1, with 8 bases fitting TRBD1. J gave up 3 bases and V 8 bases, and 8 bases lay outside the gene matches. The CDR3 runs to 14 residues. CDR1 is SGHVS, CDR2 FQNEAQ, per germline. In nucleotides, the CDR3 is TGTGCCAGCCGACACGACAGGGGTCACACTGAAGCTTTCTTT. Protein product: CASRHDRGHTEAFF.

The rearrangement links TRBV4-1 to TRBJ2-7; 12 positions agree with TRBD1. Losses at the gene ends were 2 bases for V and 4 bases for J; bases not matched to a gene: 3. Germline-derived CDR1 and CDR2 are MGHRA and YSYEKL. This CDR3 region has 15 residues. The CDR3 loop is CASSQQGQGAYEQYF. CDR3 nucleotide sequence: TGCGCCAGCAGCCAACAGGGACAGGGGGCGTACGAGCAGTACTTC.

CDR3 loop: CSVGRAGPYNEQFF. The CDR3 nucleotides are TGCAGCGTTGGTCGAGCGGGGCCCTACAATGAGCAGTTCTTC. The chain uses TRBV29-1 and TRBJ2-1, with 7 bases matching TRBD2. The CDR3 contains 14 residues. The germline CDR1 and CDR2 sequences are SQVTM and ANQGSEA. Trimming at V came to 4 bases and at J to 2 bases, leaving 5 bases not matched to a gene.

The chain is built from TRBV11-2 and TRBJ1-1; the D is unclear. Germline assignment: CDR1 SGHAT and CDR2 FQNNGV. Trimming took off 0 bases at V and 0 bases at J, with 14 bases between the two ends. This CDR3 is 17 amino acids long. The CDR3 is CASSLEGFEVMNTEAFF. CDR3 DNA: TGTGCCAGCAGCTTAGAGGGATTTGAGGTTATGAACACTGAAGCTTTCTTT.

This clone has only a few counts. The V gene is TRBV7-9, the J gene TRBJ2-7; D unresolved. This CDR3 is 13 amino acids long. Germline values: CDR1 SEHNR, CDR2 FQNEAQ (reference sequence). V dropped 2 bases and J dropped 2 bases, with 7 bases sitting between them. CDR3 sequence reads: CASSLYSPYEQYF. The DNA for the CDR3 is TGTGCCAGCAGCTTATACAGCCCCTACGAGCAGTACTTC.

In this sample, this clone turned up once. J is TRBJ2-5 and V is TRBV4-1; possible D gene TRBD2, 5 bases. TRBJ2-7 explains the end of the DNA better; the J call may be wrong. The CDR3 extends over 15 amino acids. Germline loops: CDR1 MGHRA, CDR2 YSYEKL. CDR3 bases: TGCGCCAGCAGCCAAGACCCCGGGAACGGCAACGAGCAGTACTTC. Translation: CASSQDPGNGNEQYF.

V gene TRBV11-2 combines with J gene TRBJ1-2; the match to TRBD1 covers 11 bases. The V gene end was trimmed by 5 bases and the J gene end by 2 bases; junction bases not matched to a gene: 4. Looked up from germline, CDR1 is SGHAT and CDR2 is FQNNGV. The CDR3 length is 15 residues. The CDR3 sequence: CASSPGTGGNYGYTF. The CDR3 DNA is TGTGCCAGCAGCCCGGGGACAGGGGGAAACTATGGCTACACCTTC.

This sequence joins TRBV15 and TRBJ1-3; 8 nucleotides align to TRBD1. This CDR3 contains 17 residues. With V trimmed by 0 bases and J by 1 base, 5 bases remained unmatched. The germline CDR1 and CDR2 sequences are LNHNV and YYDKDF (reference sequence). The CDR3, as DNA: TGTGCCACCAGCAGAGATCGAGGGACAGGTTCTGGAAACACCATATATTTT. It translates to CATSRDRGTGSGNTIYF.

The chain uses TRBV30 and TRBJ1-2; weak D call: TRBD1 (6 bases). The CDR3 runs to 11 residues. Trimming left V 6 bases short and J 7 bases short, with 12 bases between. Germline V gene data show CDR1 as GTSNPN and CDR2 as SVGIG (reference sequence). The CDR3 coding sequence is TGTGCCTGCCCCGGGGGCCGTGGCTACACCTTC. Translation gives CACPGGRGYTF.

Concerning this clone: This CDR3 is also generated by other DNA sequences in the sample. The CDR3 region has the DNA TGCGCCAGCAGCCACGGGACCTCGGGAGAGACCCAGTACTTC. Encoded protein: CASSHGTSGETQYF. The V gene is TRBV4-1, the J gene TRBJ2-5; the D call may be TRBD1 or TRBD2 (5 bases each). The germline V gene encodes CDR1 MGHRA and CDR2 YSYEKL. V was shortened by 3 bases and J by 4 bases, with 12 bases between the two germline ends. CDR3 length: 14 amino acids.

The chain uses TRBV27 and TRBJ1-1, with 8 bases identical to TRBD1. CDR3 size: 12 residues. The V gene's germline CDR1 is MNHEY and CDR2 SMNVEV (reference sequence). After removal of 5 bases from V and 7 bases from J, the junction contained 3 bases not matched to a gene. This CDR3 reads CASSTGGGEAFF. CDR3 sequence (DNA): TGTGCCAGCAGTACAGGGGGGGGTGAAGCTTTCTTT.

The rearrangement uses TRBV27 and TRBJ2-5, with 7 nucleotides matching TRBD2. CDR1 is MNHEY and CDR2 is SMNVEV in the germline V gene (reference sequence). The CDR3 sequence is 15 residues long. With 4 bases clipped from V and 4 bases from J, the junction kept 9 bases outside the gene matches. The CDR3 DNA follows: TGTGCCAGCAGTTCGGGAGGAAGGAACAGAGAGACCCAGTACTTC. Translating gives CASSSGGRNRETQYF.

DNA of the CDR3: TGCGCCAGCAGCCACGATACCCGAGTCCAGTACTTC. It is translated as CASSHDTRVQYF. The rearrangement uses TRBV4-1 and TRBJ2-5; D not certain. V lost 3 bases, J lost 10 bases, and 12 bases lay in between. CDR1 MGHRA and CDR2 YSYEKL come from the germline V gene. The CDR3 extends over 12 amino acids.

The gene calls are TRBV30 and TRBJ2-1; D uncertain. The CDR3 covers 13 residues. The germline gives CDR1 GTSNPN, CDR2 SVGIG (reference sequence). The germline V and J ends were trimmed by 4 bases and 0 bases, with 7 bases remaining between them. CDR3 DNA sequence: TGTGCCTGGATCCACAGCTCCTACAATGAGCAGTTCTTC. Protein: CAWIHSSYNEQFF. Combining the CDR3 with reference TRBV30 and TRBJ2-1 gives the whole variable domain SQTIHQWPATLVQPVGSPLSLECTVEGTSNPNLYWYRQAAGRGLQLLFYSVGIGQISSEVPQNLSASRPQDRQFILSSKKLLLSDSGFYLCAWIHSSYNEQFFGPGTRLTVL.

The rearrangement uses TRBV25-1 and TRBJ2-7; 7 bases match TRBD1. J gave up 0 bases and V 3 bases, and 2 bases lay outside the gene matches. The germline CDR1 and CDR2 sequences are MGHDK and SYGVNS. The CDR3 runs to 14 residues. The CDR3: CASSEDRSSYEQYF. The CDR3 bases are TGTGCCAGCAGTGAGGACAGGAGCTCCTACGAGCAGTACTTC.

This chain joins TRBV7-3 and TRBJ2-3; no definite D call. The germline gives CDR1 SGHTA, CDR2 FQGTGA. The CDR3 is 13 residues long. With 2 bases removed from V and 4 bases from J, the gap between germline ends came to 7 bases. DNA of the CDR3: TGTGCCAGCAGCTTATCTGCCTCAGATACGCAGTATTTT. Its translation: CASSLSASDTQYF.

This clone was detected once. The chain employs TRBV14 and TRBJ2-1, with D maybe TRBD2 (6 bases). The CDR3 runs 12 residues. Germline V gene lookup returns CDR1 SGHDN and CDR2 FVKESK. Trimming took off 4 bases at V and 9 bases at J, with 10 bases between the two ends. Here the CDR3 DNA reads TGTGCCAGCAGCCCCGGGGGTCTTGAGCAGTTCTTC. It codes for CASSPGGLEQFF.